These 30 T cell receptor beta chains were sequenced from one sample in a study of cytomegalovirus exposure and HLA in healthy donors. The PCR employed 60 Vbeta primers together with 13 Jbeta primers. Clones were sequenced by immunoSEQ multiplex PCR, and TCRdb holds only the in-frame ones, with some missing. This table has some 170,000 clones, 70% appearing once. Sequences were obtained from PBMCs. Source of these receptors: a man aged 18 to 30 in good health and CMV-seropositive.

The chain couples TRBV11-3 to TRBJ2-1, with 13 bases fitting TRBD2. Germline-derived CDR1 and CDR2 are SGHNT and YENEEA. J was trimmed by 7 bases and V by 5 bases; bases with no gene match: 5. CDR3 size: 15 residues. In nucleotides, the CDR3 is TGTGCCAGCAGCCCGACTAGCGGGGGGAGGAATGAGCAGTTCTTC. Amino acids: CASSPTSGGRNEQFF.

The chain employs TRBV9 and TRBJ2-5, with 9 bases lining up with TRBD2. This CDR3 comprises 16 residues. Germline assignment: CDR1 SGDLS and CDR2 YYNGEE. V was pared by 4 bases and J by 1 base, with 8 bases of the junction left unmatched. The CDR3 coding sequence is TGTGCCAGCAGCCCCCCTGGCGGGGGGGTCCAAGAGACCCAGTACTTC. Protein product: CASSPPGGGVQETQYF.

The chain links TRBV6-1 to TRBJ1-5; tentative D call: TRBD1 (5 bases). Germline lookup yields CDR1 MNHNS and CDR2 SASEGT. The CDR3 loop spans 15 amino acids. Trimming removed 2 bases at V and 6 bases at J, with 14 bases between. The CDR3 DNA reads as TGTGCCAGCAGTGAATCAACAGGCCTCGGTCAGCCCCAGCATTTT. Its translation: CASSESTGLGQPQHF.

The genes are TRBV6-6 and TRBJ1-1, with D uncertain. Germline V lookup: CDR1 MNHNY, CDR2 SVGAGI (reference sequence). CDR3 size: 12 residues. Trimming took off 8 bases at V and 1 base at J, with 8 bases between the two ends. CDR3 sequence: CASELRNTEAFF. The CDR3 DNA reads as TGTGCCAGCGAGTTGCGGAACACTGAAGCTTTCTTT.

Comments on this clone: This likely reflects a read error, since a far larger clone is one base away. The V and J genes are TRBV25-1 and TRBJ1-1, with 9 bases fitting TRBD1. V gave up 6 bases and J gave up 1 base; unmatched junction bases: 3. The CDR3 contains 14 residues. CDR1 is MGHDK, CDR2 SYGVNS, per germline. CDR3 region: CASRGTGRNTEAFF. The CDR3 region has the DNA TGTGCCAGCAGGGGGACAGGGCGGAACACTGAAGCTTTCTTT.

The CDR3 DNA follows: TGTGCCTGGAGTGAGGTCCTAGCGGCGAACACCGGGGAGCTGTTTTTT. Translated, it gives CAWSEVLAANTGELFF. The chain uses TRBV30 and TRBJ2-2, with TRBD2 identical over 7 bases. Germline V lookup: CDR1 GTSNPN, CDR2 SVGIG (reference sequence). After removal of 1 base from V and 0 bases from J, the junction contained 5 bases not matched to a gene. This CDR3 has 16 residues.

This clone turned up a few times. The chain recombines TRBV28 with TRBJ2-7, with 11 bases fitting TRBD2. The germline CDR1 and CDR2 sequences are MDHEN and SYDVKM. V lost 4 bases to trimming and J lost 3 bases; unmatched junction nucleotides: 5. CDR3 length equals 15 residues. The CDR3: CASSSGLADIYEQYV. The CDR3 nucleotides read TGTGCCAGCAGTTCGGGACTAGCGGATATCTACGAGCAGTACGTC.

This chain uses TRBV5-6 with TRBJ1-2, with D uncertain. This CDR3 spans 15 amino acids. V lost 0 bases, J lost 0 bases, and 9 bases lay in between. CDR1 SGHDT and CDR2 YYEEEE come from the germline V gene. The CDR3 DNA follows: TGTGCCAGCAGCTTGGGACACGTGGCTAACTATGGCTACACCTTC. Translation gives CASSLGHVANYGYTF.

The V gene is TRBV7-9, the J gene TRBJ1-3; 7 positions agree with TRBD1. CDR3 length equals 16 residues. V shed 5 bases, J shed 2 bases, and the junction held 9 bases outside the gene matches. Germline V CDR1 and CDR2: SEHNR, FQNEAQ (reference sequence). This CDR3 is CASSPIGGLPGNTIYF. The CDR3 bases are TGTGCCAGCAGCCCCATAGGGGGCCTGCCTGGAAACACCATATATTTT.

The chain has TRBV25-1 and TRBJ1-3; D is ambiguous. The V end lost 3 bases, the J end lost 4 bases, and 13 bases lay between the germline ends. This CDR3 is 15 amino acids long. Germline CDR1 is MGHDK and CDR2 is SYGVNS. The CDR3 loop reads CASSEGRLIGNTIYF. CDR3 nucleotides: TGTGCCAGCAGTGAGGGCAGGTTGATCGGAAACACCATATATTTT.

This chain connects TRBV2 to TRBJ2-3; 9 positions agree with TRBD1. Trimming cost V 6 bases and J 5 bases; bases outside gene matches: 6. This CDR3 comprises 14 residues. Germline V lookup: CDR1 SNHLY, CDR2 FYNNEI. CDR3 bases: TGTGCCAGCAGACTCGACAGGGGGGAAGATACGCAGTATTTT. This codes for CASRLDRGEDTQYF.

The gene calls are TRBV6-1 and TRBJ1-1, with D unresolved. V lost 7 bases to trimming and J lost 1 base, with 16 bases between them. This CDR3 region has 15 residues. From germline, CDR1 is MNHNS and CDR2 SASEGT. DNA for the CDR3: TGTGCCAGCAAAGAGCAAGGCTACAGGAACACTGAAGCTTTCTTT. This sequence encodes CASKEQGYRNTEAFF.

The CDR3 loop is CSVADPTGTSTDTQYF. CDR3 nucleotides: TGCAGCGTTGCCGACCCCACAGGTACTAGCACAGATACGCAGTATTTT. The V call is TRBV29-1, the J call TRBJ2-3; D possibly corresponds to TRBD1 (5 bases). Germline V lookup: CDR1 SQVTM, CDR2 ANQGSEA. Trimming took off 4 bases at V and 0 bases at J, with 17 bases between the two ends. This CDR3 comprises 16 residues.

V and J are TRBV6-1 and TRBJ2-7, with a possible D match to TRBD1 (8 bases). The germline V and J ends were trimmed by 6 bases and 6 bases, with 18 bases remaining between them. This CDR3 has 14 residues. The V gene's germline CDR1 is MNHNS and CDR2 SASEGT. In nucleotides, the CDR3 is TGTGCCAGCAGGGGCCGACAGGGGAGGGGCGAGCAGTACGTC. This codes for CASRGRQGRGEQYV.

The chain uses TRBV7-9 and TRBJ1-5, with D tentatively TRBD1 (5 bases). Trimming took off 4 bases at V and 6 bases at J, with 19 bases between the two ends. The CDR3 spans 16 residues. Germline-derived CDR1 and CDR2 are SEHNR and FQNEAQ (reference sequence). CDR3 in DNA: TGTGCCAGCAGCTCCTCCTCGGAGGGGAGGTTTCAGCCCCAGCATTTT. Translating it yields CASSSSSEGRFQPQHF.

This clone was recorded a few times. The chain is built from TRBV11-2 and TRBJ2-1, with 8 bases matching TRBD1. Losses at the gene ends were 5 bases for V and 0 bases for J; bases not matched to a gene: 6. This CDR3 is built from 16 residues. Germline-derived CDR1 and CDR2 are SGHAT and FQNNGV. The CDR3 sequence: CASSHTDRASYNEQFF. Here the CDR3 DNA reads TGTGCCAGCAGCCACACGGACAGGGCCTCCTACAATGAGCAGTTCTTC.

The chain recombines TRBV27 with TRBJ1-1; 9 nucleotides line up with TRBD1. CDR1 and CDR2 from the germline V gene are MNHEY and SMNVEV (reference sequence). V trimming: 3 bases; J trimming: 4 bases; junction bases outside the gene matches: 3. The CDR3 is made up of 14 amino acids. This CDR3 reads CASSFGTGPTEAFF. The CDR3 coding sequence is TGTGCCAGCAGTTTCGGGACAGGGCCCACTGAAGCTTTCTTT.

The chain has TRBV5-8 and TRBJ1-1, with D possibly matching TRBD1 (5 bases). The germline V and J ends were trimmed by 2 bases and 5 bases, with 22 bases remaining between them. Germline CDR1 and CDR2: SGHTS and YDEGEE. The CDR3 contains 17 residues. CDR3 in amino acids: CASSFSGRPKGGTEAFF. The CDR3, as DNA: TGTGCCAGCAGCTTTTCAGGGCGGCCGAAAGGAGGGACTGAAGCTTTCTTT.

This sequence joins TRBV18 and TRBJ1-2; no clear D gene. Trimming took off 3 bases at V and 2 bases at J, with 10 bases between the two ends. This CDR3 contains 14 residues. The germline gives CDR1 KGHSH, CDR2 LQKENI. CDR3 sequence reads: CASSPQRGNYGYTF. The CDR3, as DNA: TGTGCCAGCTCACCCCAACGGGGAAACTATGGCTACACCTTC.

This sequence joins TRBV18 and TRBJ1-1; 7 bases match TRBD1. CDR3 length equals 13 residues. Germline V CDR1 and CDR2: KGHSH, LQKENI. Trimming at V came to 6 bases and at J to 2 bases, leaving 3 bases not matched to a gene. DNA of the CDR3: TGTGCCAGCTCGGGACAGCGTAACACTGAAGCTTTCTTT. Translation gives CASSGQRNTEAFF.

This clone was detected a few times. V gene TRBV30 combines with J gene TRBJ2-1; 11 bases are shared with TRBD2. The CDR3 has 16 amino acids. The V and J ends lost 2 bases and 4 bases, in that order; junction bases with no gene match: 7. The V gene's germline CDR1 is GTSNPN and CDR2 SVGIG (reference sequence). CDR3 in amino acids: CAWSPRLAGKYNEQFF. CDR3 in DNA: TGTGCCTGGAGTCCCAGACTAGCGGGAAAATACAATGAGCAGTTCTTC.

V gene TRBV6-1 combines with J gene TRBJ1-5; no firm D call. The CDR3 is 15 residues long. From germline, CDR1 is MNHNS and CDR2 SASEGT. The V and J ends lost 5 bases and 1 base respectively, with 12 bases between them. CDR3 bases: TGTGCCAGCAGTCCAGAGAGGAGAAGCAATCAGCCCCAGCATTTT. This sequence encodes CASSPERRSNQPQHF.

The gene calls are TRBV4-1 and TRBJ2-5; maybe TRBD1 (8 bases). The CDR3 spans 15 residues. CDR1 is MGHRA, CDR2 YSYEKL, per germline. Trimming pared 3 bases from V and 2 bases from J, leaving 13 bases between. In nucleotides, the CDR3 is TGCGCCAGCAGCCAGGGGGGGACAGGACAAGAGACCCAGTACTTC. It yields the protein CASSQGGTGQETQYF.

The chain is built from TRBV10-1 and TRBJ2-3; 9 bases align to TRBD2. The CDR3 totals 14 residues. Looked up from germline, CDR1 is WNHNN and CDR2 is SYGVQD (reference sequence). The V segment lost 4 bases and the J segment 4 bases; nucleotides outside the gene matches: 3. CDR3 nucleotide sequence: TGCGCCAGCAGTGGGACTAGCGATGCAGATACGCAGTATTTT. It is translated as CASSGTSDADTQYF.

The chain is built from TRBV7-9 and TRBJ1-2; TRBD1 matches at 12 bases. Germline lookup yields CDR1 SEHNR and CDR2 FQNEAQ (reference sequence). Losses at the gene ends were 5 bases for V and 7 bases for J; bases not matched to a gene: 14. This CDR3 is 17 amino acids long. Here the CDR3 DNA reads TGTGCCAGCAGCCCCTTAGGGACAGGGGGCCACTTGGGTGGCTACACCTTC. Translated: CASSPLGTGGHLGGYTF.

The chain carries TRBV11-3 and TRBJ2-1; 8 positions agree with TRBD2. CDR1 is SGHNT and CDR2 is YENEEA in the germline V gene. The CDR3 loop spans 16 amino acids. V gave up 5 bases and J gave up 7 bases; unmatched junction bases: 13. This CDR3 reads CASSPDEAGVGNEQFF. CDR3 nucleotides: TGTGCCAGCAGCCCCGATGAAGCGGGAGTTGGTAATGAGCAGTTCTTC. Supplemented by reference TRBV11-3 and TRBJ2-1, the full variable domain reads EAGVVQSPRYKIIEKKQPVAFWCNPISGHNTLYWYLQNLGQGPELLIRYENEEAVDDSQLPKDRFSAERLKGVDSTLKIQPAELGDSAVYLCASSPDEAGVGNEQFFGPGTRLTVL.

This rearrangement joins TRBV5-6 to TRBJ2-1; D is unresolved. The CDR3 runs 18 residues. Trimming took off 4 bases at V and 5 bases at J, with 25 bases between the two ends. Germline CDR1 and CDR2: SGHDT and YYEEEE. DNA of the CDR3: TGTGCCAGCAGCCCTACGACGTCTAGGAGCTCATTCGACAATGAGCAGTTCTTC. This translates into CASSPTTSRSSFDNEQFF.

V and J are TRBV28 and TRBJ2-1, with 9 bases lining up with TRBD2. Per germline, CDR1 MDHEN and CDR2 SYDVKM. V lost 6 bases, J lost 5 bases, and 11 bases stayed unmatched. The CDR3 has 16 residues. CDR3 region: CASSYPWTSVNNEQFF. Here the CDR3 DNA reads TGTGCCAGCAGCTATCCGTGGACTAGCGTTAACAATGAGCAGTTCTTC.

V is TRBV2 and J is TRBJ2-5, with D maybe TRBD1 (6 bases). Between the trimmed V and J ends, which lost 8 bases and 1 base, there was a span of 14 bases. The CDR3 is 14 amino acids. Germline V gene data show CDR1 as SNHLY and CDR2 as FYNNEI. CDR3 region: CASDRGTRQETQYF. The CDR3 nucleotides are TGTGCCAGCGACCGTGGGACACGCCAAGAGACCCAGTACTTC.

This rearrangement joins TRBV7-9 to TRBJ2-5, with 8 bases lining up with TRBD2. Unmatched junction bases numbered 4, after V lost 0 bases and J lost 4 bases. This CDR3 is 15 amino acids long. Per germline, CDR1 SEHNR and CDR2 FQNEAQ (reference sequence). CDR3 amino acids: CASSLAAGGGETQYF. CDR3 nucleotide sequence: TGTGCCAGCAGCTTAGCCGCGGGGGGCGGAGAGACCCAGTACTTC.